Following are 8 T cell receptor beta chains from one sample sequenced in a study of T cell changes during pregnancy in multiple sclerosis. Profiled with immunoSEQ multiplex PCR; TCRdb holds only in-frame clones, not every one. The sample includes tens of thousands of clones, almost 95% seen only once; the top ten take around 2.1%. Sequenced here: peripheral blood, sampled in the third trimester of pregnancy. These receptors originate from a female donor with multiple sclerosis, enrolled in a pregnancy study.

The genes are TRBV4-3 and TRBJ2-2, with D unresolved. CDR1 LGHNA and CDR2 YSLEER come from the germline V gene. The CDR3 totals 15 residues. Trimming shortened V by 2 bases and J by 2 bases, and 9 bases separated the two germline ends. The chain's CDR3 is CASSQTESNTGELFF. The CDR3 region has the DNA TGCGCCAGCAGCCAAACGGAGAGTAACACCGGGGAGCTGTTTTTT.

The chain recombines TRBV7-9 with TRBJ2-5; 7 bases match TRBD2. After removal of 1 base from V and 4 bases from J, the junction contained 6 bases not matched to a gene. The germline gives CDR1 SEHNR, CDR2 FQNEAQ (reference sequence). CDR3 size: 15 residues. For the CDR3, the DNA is TGTGCCAGCAGCTTAGGAAGCAGGGAGGGAGAGACCCAGTACTTC. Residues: CASSLGSREGETQYF.

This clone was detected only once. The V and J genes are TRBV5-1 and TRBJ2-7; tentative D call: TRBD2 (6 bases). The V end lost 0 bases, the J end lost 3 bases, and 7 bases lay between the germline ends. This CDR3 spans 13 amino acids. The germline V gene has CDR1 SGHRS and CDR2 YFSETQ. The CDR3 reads CASSLEGGYEQYF. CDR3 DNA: TGCGCCAGCAGCTTGGAGGGAGGCTACGAGCAGTACTTC.

The CDR3 loop is CASSLQGVTGELFF. As DNA, the CDR3 is TGTGCCAGCAGTTTACAGGGTGTCACCGGGGAGCTGTTTTTT. The V and J genes are TRBV27 and TRBJ2-2, with D possibly being TRBD1 (5 bases). V gave up 2 bases and J gave up 4 bases, with 8 bases separating them. Germline CDR1 and CDR2: MNHEY and SMNVEV (reference sequence). The CDR3 has 14 amino acids.

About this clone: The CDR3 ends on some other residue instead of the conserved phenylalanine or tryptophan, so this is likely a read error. CDR3 nucleotide sequence: TGTGCCAGCAGTTCCGGGACAGGGGGCGACGAGCAGTACCTC. Its translation: CASSSGTGGDEQYL. The chain couples TRBV6-6 to TRBJ2-7; 12 positions agree with TRBD1. The length of the CDR3 is 14 residues. Germline lookup yields CDR1 MNHNY and CDR2 SVGAGI (reference sequence). V lost 4 bases, J lost 5 bases, and 3 bases stayed unmatched.

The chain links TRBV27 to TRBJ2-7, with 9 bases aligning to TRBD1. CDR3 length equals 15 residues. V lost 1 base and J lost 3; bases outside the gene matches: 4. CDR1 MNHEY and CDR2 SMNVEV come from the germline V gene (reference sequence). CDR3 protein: CASSLLRDRVYEQYF. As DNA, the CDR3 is TGTGCCAGCAGTTTATTGAGGGACAGGGTCTACGAGCAGTACTTC.

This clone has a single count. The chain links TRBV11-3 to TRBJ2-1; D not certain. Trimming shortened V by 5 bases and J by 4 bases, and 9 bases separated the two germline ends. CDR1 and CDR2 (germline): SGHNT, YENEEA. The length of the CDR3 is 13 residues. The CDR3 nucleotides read TGTGCCAGCAGCCACTACGCATACAATGAGCAGTTCTTC. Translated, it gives CASSHYAYNEQFF.

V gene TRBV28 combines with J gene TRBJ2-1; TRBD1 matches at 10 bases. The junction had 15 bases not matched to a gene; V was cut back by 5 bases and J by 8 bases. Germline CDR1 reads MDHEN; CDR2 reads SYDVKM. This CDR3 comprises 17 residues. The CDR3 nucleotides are TGTGCCAGCAGTGCAAGACAGGGGGCGATCCCGCTGCATGAGCAGTTCTTC. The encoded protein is CASSARQGAIPLHEQFF.